The TCR beta chain under discussion was sequenced for a study of blood T cell repertoires in COVID-19. Study-level information: The United States, Italy and Spain were the sources of the acute and convalescent COVID-19 samples.

In regard to this clone: Compared with germline, one end of the junction differs, possibly owing to a read error.

Per the original methods: The assay estimated nucleated cells by amplifying reference gene primers. The method was immunoSEQ multiplex PCR; TCRdb's version includes in-frame clones alone and lacks a portion of them. V and J calls and clone size follow that table, whereas D and trimming were derived from the DNA. The data contain some 110,000 clones, roughly 81% of them singletons. In germline, CDR1 is MNHEY, CDR2 SVGAGI. The CDR3 spans 13 residues. The sequencing sample was made of peripheral blood. The chain carries TRBV6-5 and TRBJ2-5; weak D call: TRBD2 (6 bases). This clonotype was sampled from a man in his forties with acute or convalescent COVID-19. In DNA form, the CDR3 reads TGTGCCAGCAGTTACCTTAGCGGCTTCCCGCTAAACTTC. This translates into CASSYLSGFPLNF.